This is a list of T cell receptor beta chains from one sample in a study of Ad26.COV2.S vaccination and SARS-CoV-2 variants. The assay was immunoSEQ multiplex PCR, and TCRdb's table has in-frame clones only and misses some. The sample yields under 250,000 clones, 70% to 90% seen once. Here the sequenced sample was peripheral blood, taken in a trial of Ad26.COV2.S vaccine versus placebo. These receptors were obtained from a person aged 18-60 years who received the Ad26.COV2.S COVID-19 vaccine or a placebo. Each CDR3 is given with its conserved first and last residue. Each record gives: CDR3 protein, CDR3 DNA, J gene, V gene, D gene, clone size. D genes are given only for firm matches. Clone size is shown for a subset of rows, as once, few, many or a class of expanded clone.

CASSSGQVQGTQYF	TGTGCCAGTAGTTCTGGACAGGTCCAGGGGACCCAGTACTTC	TRBJ2-5	TRBV19	TRBD1	-
CASRTTGNQPQHF	TGTGCCAGCAGAACGACGGGGAATCAGCCCCAGCATTTT	TRBJ1-5	TRBV27	-	-
CASSQPTGRGAKNIQYF	TGCGCCAGCAGTCAGCCGACAGGGAGGGGGGCCAAAAACATTCAGTACTTC	TRBJ2-4	TRBV23-1	-	-
CASSRQVGIGANVLTF	TGTGCCAGTAGTAGACAGGTAGGGATTGGGGCCAACGTCCTGACTTTC	TRBJ2-6	TRBV19	-	-
CAISPQGNTGELFF	TGTGCCATCTCCCCCCAGGGTAACACCGGGGAGCTGTTTTTT	TRBJ2-2	TRBV10-3	-	-
CASSPGQGPGWSNQPQHF	TGTGCCAGCAGCCCGGGACAGGGGCCCGGGTGGAGCAATCAGCCCCAGCATTTT	TRBJ1-5	TRBV2	TRBD1	-
CASSYRANYGYTF	TGTGCCAGCAGTTACAGAGCTAACTATGGCTACACCTTC	TRBJ1-2	TRBV6-5	-	-
CASSQDGASGTFGQFF	TGTGCCAGCAGCCAAGATGGAGCTAGCGGGACTTTCGGGCAGTTCTTC	TRBJ2-1	TRBV3-1/TRBV3-2	TRBD2	-
CASSLYGDSLNEQFF	TGTGCCAGCAGCTTATACGGGGACTCACTCAATGAGCAGTTCTTC	TRBJ2-1	TRBV7-2	-	-
CASSLIGRGLASGRETQYF	TGTGCCAGCAGCTTAATTGGCAGGGGGCTGGCTAGCGGGAGGGAGACCCAGTACTTC	TRBJ2-5	TRBV11-2	TRBD2	-
CASLRGFQETQYF	TGTGCCAGCTTGCGGGGGTTCCAAGAGACCCAGTACTTC	TRBJ2-5	TRBV18	TRBD2	-
CASSLGGVGTQYF	TGTGCCAGCAGTTTAGGCGGGGTCGGTACGCAGTATTTT	TRBJ2-3	TRBV12-3/TRBV12-4	-	-
CASSQDLGTNQPQHF	TGTGCCAGCAGCCAAGATTTAGGGACCAATCAGCCCCAGCATTTT	TRBJ1-5	TRBV4-2	-	-
CAWSSQVGFTEAFF	TGTGCCTGGAGTTCACAGGTAGGGTTCACTGAAGCTTTCTTT	TRBJ1-1	TRBV30	-	-
CASSYSERGANVLTF	TGTGCCAGCAGTTACTCGGAGAGGGGGGCCAACGTCCTGACTTTC	TRBJ2-6	TRBV6-6	-	-
CASSIGTPGSYGYTF	TGTGCCAGTAGTATAGGAACCCCGGGGAGCTATGGCTACACCTTC	TRBJ1-2	TRBV19	-	once
CASSPYPPDTQYF	TGTGCCAGCTCACCATACCCCCCAGATACGCAGTATTTT	TRBJ2-3	TRBV18	-	once
CSVSVTSGGGAFF	TGCAGCGTTTCGGTGACCTCCGGAGGGGGAGCTTTCTTT	TRBJ1-1	TRBV29-1	-	-
CASSQAGVLNTEAFF	TGTGCCAGCAGCCAAGCGGGGGTCCTGAACACTGAAGCTTTCTTT	TRBJ1-1	TRBV3-1/TRBV3-2	-	once
CASRPGRSDTQYF	TGTGCCAGCAGACCCGGACGGTCAGATACGCAGTATTTT	TRBJ2-3	TRBV7-9	-	few
CASSITLGGGYNEQFF	TGTGCCAGCAGCATTACGCTTGGAGGGGGGTACAATGAGCAGTTCTTC	TRBJ2-1	TRBV14	-	few